These 7 T cell receptor beta chains came from one sample sequenced in a study of shared clonotypes between healthy human individuals. Only in-frame clones appear in the TCRdb table, and some are missing; sequencing was by immunoSEQ multiplex PCR. The sample carries around 750,000 clones, roughly 70% recorded once. Material: memory CD4+ T cells sorted from blood. Specified subset: CD45RA-negative fraction. The source is a woman younger than 45 in good health.

The rearrangement links TRBV6-5 to TRBJ1-4; maybe TRBD1 (5 bases). This CDR3 has 16 amino acids. V gave up 3 bases and J gave up 0 bases, with 11 bases separating them. Germline CDR1 MNHEY, CDR2 SVGAGI. This chain's CDR3 is CASSYGGTTTNEKLFF. CDR3 bases: TGTGCCAGCAGTTATGGGGGAACGACAACTAATGAAAAACTGTTTTTT.

Only one count was recorded for this clone. The V and J genes are TRBV10-1 and TRBJ2-5; tentative D call: TRBD1 (5 bases). The CDR3 covers 14 residues. The V and J ends lost 4 bases and 5 bases respectively, with 14 bases between them. From germline, CDR1 is WNHNN and CDR2 SYGVQD (reference sequence). The CDR3 sequence: CASSAGGKGETQYF. CDR3 in DNA: TGCGCCAGCAGTGCCGGTGGCAAGGGGGAGACCCAGTACTTC.

This chain connects TRBV2 to TRBJ1-5, with D possibly TRBD1 on 5 matching bases. Germline lookup yields CDR1 SNHLY and CDR2 FYNNEI. V was cut by 5 bases and J by 5 bases, with 10 bases left in between. The CDR3 extends over 13 amino acids. The CDR3 spells CASSTRGDQPQHF. The CDR3 DNA reads as TGTGCCAGCAGTACTAGGGGAGATCAGCCCCAGCATTTT.

In its sample, this clone was seen once. The CDR3 DNA reads TGTGCCAGCAGCTCTCGGGACCGAGAGAACAATGAGCAGTTCTTC. This sequence encodes CASSSRDRENNEQFF. The chain combines TRBV5-4 with TRBJ2-1; tentatively, D is TRBD1 or TRBD2 (5 bases each). Germline CDR1 and CDR2: SGHNT and YYREEE (reference sequence). There are 15 residues in the CDR3. Trimming stripped 3 bases from V and 5 bases from J, with 15 bases between.

V and J are TRBV4-2 and TRBJ2-2, with D unclear. Trimming removed 4 bases at V and 3 bases at J, with 9 bases between. Germline assignment: CDR1 LGHNA and CDR2 YNFKEQ. The CDR3 spans 14 residues. In DNA, the CDR3 is TGTGCCAGCAGCCGCGCATTTGACACCGGGGAGCTGTTTTTT. It yields the protein CASSRAFDTGELFF.

The chain couples TRBV18 to TRBJ1-4; D might be TRBD1 (6 bases). The CDR3 has 14 amino acids. Germline V lookup: CDR1 KGHSH, CDR2 LQKENI. Trimming removed 6 bases at V and 12 bases at J, with 20 bases between. The CDR3 nucleotides are TGTGCCAGCTCCAGCGGGACACCCATAGGGCAACTGTTTTTT. Protein product: CASSSGTPIGQLFF.

This sequence joins TRBV15 and TRBJ1-5; TRBD1 is a possible D gene (6 bases). Per germline, CDR1 LNHNV and CDR2 YYDKDF (reference sequence). The CDR3 runs 14 residues. Trimming took off 1 base at V and 4 bases at J, with 8 bases between the two ends. Here the CDR3 DNA reads TGTGCCACCAGCAGAGGAGGGGGGAATCAGCCCCAGCATTTT. Its translation: CATSRGGGNQPQHF.